Listed below are T cell receptor beta chains from one sample, sequenced in a study of OX40 agonist ivuxolimab in advanced cancers. Repertoires were generated with immunoSEQ multiplex PCR, while TCRdb's copy carries only in-frame clones and drops some. The sample lists almost 80,000 clones, about 83% occurring once. The sequences come from CD4+ or CD8+ T cells sorted from blood, collected in a trial of the OX40 agonist ivuxolimab. These receptor sequences come from an adult with an advanced solid tumor such as melanoma, head and neck, liver or kidney cancer. Each CDR3 is given with its conserved first and last residue. A D gene is named only where the DNA matches it firmly. Size is stated for part of the rows, as once, few or many counts, or as a class when the clone is expanded.

>TRBV7-9|TRBJ2-2|TRBD2|NA
CASSTSGRRVGELFF
TGTGCCAGCAGCACTAGCGGGAGAAGGGTCGGGGAGCTGTTTTTT
>TRBV6-5|TRBJ1-3|NA|NA
CASKVGGSSGNTIYF
TGTGCCAGCAAGGTTGGCGGATCCTCTGGAAACACCATATATTTT
>TRBV7-2|TRBJ2-7|NA|once
CASSLEEYSSYEQYF
TGTGCCAGCAGCTTAGAAGAGTACAGCTCCTACGAGCAGTACTTC
>TRBV6-5|TRBJ1-2|TRBD1|NA
CASSYSSGQGFYGYTF
TGTGCCAGCAGTTACTCGAGTGGACAGGGATTCTATGGCTACACCTTC
>TRBV5-1|TRBJ1-1|NA|NA
CASRSGQPNTEAFF
TGCGCCAGCAGGTCCGGACAGCCGAACACTGAAGCTTTCTTT
>TRBV9|TRBJ1-2|NA|NA
CASGDVGFNYGYTF
TGTGCCAGCGGGGATGTCGGGTTCAACTATGGCTACACCTTC
>TRBV10-1|TRBJ2-7|NA|few
CASSESGQAYEQYF
TGCGCCAGCAGTGAGTCTGGTCAGGCTTACGAGCAGTACTTC
>TRBV6-4|TRBJ1-1|NA|NA
CASIRGGAQEAFF
TGTGCCAGTATCCGCGGGGGGGCTCAGGAAGCTTTCTTT
>TRBV7-8|TRBJ2-7|TRBD2|NA
CASSLLVAGEQYF
TGTGCCAGCAGCTTATTGGTAGCGGGGGAGCAGTACTTC
>TRBV6-5|TRBJ2-1|NA|NA
CASRAGDLPQFF
TGTGCCAGCAGGGCGGGTGACTTGCCGCAGTTCTTC
>TRBV7-8|TRBJ1-5|NA|NA
CASSLGTVYSNQPQHF
TGTGCCAGCAGCTTAGGGACAGTATATAGCAATCAGCCCCAGCATTTT
>TRBV30|TRBJ1-3|NA|NA
CAWSSSAGPFSGNTIYF
TGTGCCTGGAGTTCCAGCGCAGGGCCCTTCTCTGGAAACACCATATATTTT
>TRBV19|TRBJ2-1|NA|NA
CASSILGLNRNEQFF
TGTGCCAGTAGTATTTTAGGGCTAAATCGGAATGAGCAGTTCTTC
>TRBV6-5|TRBJ1-2|TRBD1|NA
CASSYWDRADYGYTF
TGTGCCAGCAGTTACTGGGACAGGGCAGACTATGGCTACACCTTC
>TRBV13|TRBJ2-5|TRBD2|NA
CASSLRSGGETQYF
TGTGCCAGCAGCTTACGATCGGGGGGAGAGACCCAGTACTTC
>TRBV7-2|TRBJ2-1|NA|once
CASSSGDGYNEQFF
TGTGCCAGCAGCTCGGGGGACGGTTACAATGAGCAGTTCTTC
>TRBV27|TRBJ2-5|TRBD2|few
CASRAPGLDETQYF
TGTGCCAGCAGAGCCCCGGGACTAGACGAGACCCAGTACTTC
>TRBV28|TRBJ1-6|NA|NA
CASERRLSSYNSPLHF
TGTGCCAGCGAGAGGCGTTTGAGCTCCTATAATTCACCCCTCCACTTT